This T cell receptor beta chain emerged from a study of blood T cell repertoires in COVID-19. Study-wide context: PBMCs, B-cell-depleted T cells, or T cells were the source of the cDNA or gDNA that made up the material.

This CDR3 is 16 amino acids long. Germline loops: CDR1 SGHTA, CDR2 FQGNSA. V was clipped by 5 bases and J by 1 base, with 17 bases between them. Assay: immunoSEQ multiplex PCR; the TCRdb copy retains only in-frame clones and omits some. The table lists 250,000 to 350,000 clones, more than 70% of them singletons. The chain uses TRBV7-2 and TRBJ2-5, with D possibly TRBD1 on 5 matching bases. The sequence was obtained from a man younger than 30 who had recovered from COVID-19. Sequenced sample: peripheral blood. CDR3 amino acids: CASSQGAGWVQETQYF. Written as DNA, the CDR3 is TGTGCCAGCAGCCAGGGTGCAGGATGGGTCCAAGAGACCCAGTACTTC.